This T cell receptor beta chain was retrieved from a study of CXCR3-negative and CXCR3-positive naive CD8 T cells. Germline V gene data show CDR1 as SGHTA and CDR2 as FQGTGA. The CDR3 contains 17 residues. Study-wide results and caveats: CXCR3-positive naive cells had more hydrophobic TRB CDR3s than CXCR3-negative naive cells. CD5 surface expression was similar among naive subsets, and TCR strength was estimated by inference from TRB CDR3 properties.

Notes on this clonotype: The antigen is unknown.

Via 5' RACE with UMI labels, TRB cDNA libraries were prepared. Following a re-call of the 5' RACE reads, TCRdb has one entry per CDR3 protein and lacks DNA. This sample's table has around 7,500 distinct CDR3 sequences. Using triplicate sorts, some 300,000 cells were collected each time from every CD8+ T cell subset. The genes are TRBV7-3 and TRBJ2-5; TCRdb names TRBD1, which stays unverified in the absence of DNA. Material for sequencing was naive CXCR3+ CD8+ T cells from blood. The subset denotes: CD45RO-CCR7+CD27+CD95- naive CD8+ T cells expressing CXCR3 (TNR3+). The receptor was derived from a human donor in good health. Some clones in this sample may be carry-over from other donors' samples. CDR3 amino acids: CASSLRAGGPFQETQYF.